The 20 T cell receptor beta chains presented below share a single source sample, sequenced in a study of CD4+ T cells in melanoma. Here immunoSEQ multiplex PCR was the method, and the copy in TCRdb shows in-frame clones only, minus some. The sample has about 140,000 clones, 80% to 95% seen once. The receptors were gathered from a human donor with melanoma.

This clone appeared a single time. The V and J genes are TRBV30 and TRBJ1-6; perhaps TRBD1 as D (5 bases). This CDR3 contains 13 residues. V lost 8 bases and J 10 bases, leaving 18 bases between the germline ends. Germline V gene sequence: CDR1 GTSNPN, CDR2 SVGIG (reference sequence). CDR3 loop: CAGTATLISPLHF. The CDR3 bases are TGTGCCGGGACCGCAACCCTTATCTCACCCCTCCACTTT. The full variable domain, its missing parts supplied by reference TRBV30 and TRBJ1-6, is SQTIHQWPATLVQPVGSPLSLECTVEGTSNPNLYWYRQAAGRGLQLLFYSVGIGQISSEVPQNLSASRPQDRQFILSSKKLLLSDSGFYLCAGTATLISPLHFGNGTRLTVT.

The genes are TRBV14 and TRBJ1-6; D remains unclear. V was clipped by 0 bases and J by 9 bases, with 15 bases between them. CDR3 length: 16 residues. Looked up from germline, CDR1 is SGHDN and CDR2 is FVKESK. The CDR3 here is CASSQDHEVPTSPLHF. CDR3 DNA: TGTGCCAGCAGCCAAGATCATGAGGTCCCGACTTCACCCCTCCACTTT. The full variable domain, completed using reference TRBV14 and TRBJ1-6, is EAGVTQFPSHSVIEKGQTVTLRCDPISGHDNLYWYRRVMGKEIKFLLHFVKESKQDESGMPNNRFLAERTGGTYSTLKVQPAELEDSGVYFCASSQDHEVPTSPLHFGNGTRLTVT.

The CDR3 bases are TGTGCCATCAGTGACGAAGCTGCGGGGTTTTCACCCCTCCACTTT. Protein product: CAISDEAAGFSPLHF. This sequence joins TRBV10-3 and TRBJ1-6; no clear D gene. CDR1 is ENHRY and CDR2 is SYGVKD in the germline V gene. The CDR3 extends over 15 amino acids. Trimming pared 3 bases from V and 9 bases from J, leaving 15 bases between.

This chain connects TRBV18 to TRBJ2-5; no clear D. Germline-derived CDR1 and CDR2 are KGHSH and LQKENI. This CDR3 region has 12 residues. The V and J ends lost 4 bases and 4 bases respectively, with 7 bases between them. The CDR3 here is CASSRTLETQYF. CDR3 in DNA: TGTGCCAGCTCACGTACCCTAGAGACCCAGTACTTC.

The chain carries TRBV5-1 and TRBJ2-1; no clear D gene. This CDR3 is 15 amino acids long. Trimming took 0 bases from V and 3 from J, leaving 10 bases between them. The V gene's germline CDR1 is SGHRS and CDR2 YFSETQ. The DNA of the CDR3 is TGCGCCAGCAGCTTGGGTTCATACGGCTACAATGAGCAGTTCTTC. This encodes CASSLGSYGYNEQFF. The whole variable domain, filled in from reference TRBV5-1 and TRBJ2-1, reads KAGVTQTPRYLIKTRGQQVTLSCSPISGHRSVSWYQQTPGQGLQFLFEYFSETQRNKGNFPGRFSGRQFSNSRSEMNVSTLELGDSALYLCASSLGSYGYNEQFFGPGTRLTVL.

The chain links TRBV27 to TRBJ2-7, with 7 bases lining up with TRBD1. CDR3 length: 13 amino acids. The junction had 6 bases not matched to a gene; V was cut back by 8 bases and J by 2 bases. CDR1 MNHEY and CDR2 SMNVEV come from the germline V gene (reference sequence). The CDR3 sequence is CASLDRFTYEQYF. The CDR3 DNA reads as TGTGCCAGCCTGGACAGGTTTACCTACGAGCAGTACTTC.

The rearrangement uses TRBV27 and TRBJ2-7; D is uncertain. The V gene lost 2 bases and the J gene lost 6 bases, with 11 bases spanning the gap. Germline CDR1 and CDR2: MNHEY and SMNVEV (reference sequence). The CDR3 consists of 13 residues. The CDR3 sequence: CASSLTSGAEQYF. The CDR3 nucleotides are TGTGCCAGCAGTTTAACCTCCGGTGCCGAGCAGTACTTC.

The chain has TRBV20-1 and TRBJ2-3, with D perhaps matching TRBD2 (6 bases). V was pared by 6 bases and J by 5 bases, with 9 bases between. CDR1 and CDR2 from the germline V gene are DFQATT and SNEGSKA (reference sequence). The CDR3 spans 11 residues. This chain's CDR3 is CSAGGLDTQYF. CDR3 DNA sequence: TGCAGTGCCGGGGGACTAGATACGCAGTATTTT.

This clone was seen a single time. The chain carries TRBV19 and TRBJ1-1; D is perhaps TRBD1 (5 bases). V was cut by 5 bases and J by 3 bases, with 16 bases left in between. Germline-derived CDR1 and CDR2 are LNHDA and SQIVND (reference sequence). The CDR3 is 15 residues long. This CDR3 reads CASSLTAREDTEAFF. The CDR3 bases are TGTGCCAGTAGTCTCACAGCCAGGGAGGACACTGAAGCTTTCTTT. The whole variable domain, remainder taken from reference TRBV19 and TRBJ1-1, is DGGITQSPKYLFRKEGQNVTLSCEQNLNHDAMYWYRQDPGQGLRLIYYSQIVNDFQKGDIAEGYSVSREKKESFPLTVTSAQKNPTAFYLCASSLTAREDTEAFFGQGTRLTVV.

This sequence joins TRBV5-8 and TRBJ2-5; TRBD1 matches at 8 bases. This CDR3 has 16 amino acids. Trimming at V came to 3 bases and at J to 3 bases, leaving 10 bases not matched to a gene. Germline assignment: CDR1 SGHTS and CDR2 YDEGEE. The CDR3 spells CASSSRGTGLEETQYF. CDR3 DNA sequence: TGTGCCAGCAGCTCTAGGGGGACAGGTTTAGAAGAGACCCAGTACTTC.

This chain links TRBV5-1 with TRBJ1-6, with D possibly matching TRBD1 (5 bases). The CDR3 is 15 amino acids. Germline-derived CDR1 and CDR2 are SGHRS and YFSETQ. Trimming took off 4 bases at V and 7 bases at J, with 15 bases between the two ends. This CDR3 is CASSPGDVENSPLHF. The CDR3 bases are TGCGCCAGCAGCCCGGGGGACGTCGAAAATTCACCCCTCCACTTT.

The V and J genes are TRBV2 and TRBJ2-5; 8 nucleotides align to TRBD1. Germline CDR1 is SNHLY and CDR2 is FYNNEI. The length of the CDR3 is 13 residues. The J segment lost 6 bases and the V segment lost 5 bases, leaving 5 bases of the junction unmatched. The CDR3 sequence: CASSPDRDKTQYF. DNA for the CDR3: TGTGCCAGCAGTCCGGACAGGGATAAGACCCAGTACTTC.

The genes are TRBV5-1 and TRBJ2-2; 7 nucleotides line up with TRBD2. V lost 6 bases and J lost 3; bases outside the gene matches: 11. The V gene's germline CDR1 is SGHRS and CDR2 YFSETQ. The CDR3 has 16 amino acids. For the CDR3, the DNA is TGCGCCAGCACTCAGTTGGAGCGGGGAGACACCGGGGAGCTGTTTTTT. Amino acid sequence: CASTQLERGDTGELFF.

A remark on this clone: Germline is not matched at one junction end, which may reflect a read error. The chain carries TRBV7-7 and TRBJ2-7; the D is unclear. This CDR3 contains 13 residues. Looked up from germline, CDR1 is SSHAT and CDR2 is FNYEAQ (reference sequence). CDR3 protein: CASSTGRPHEQYF. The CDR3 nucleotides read TGTGCTAGCAGCACCGGACGACCCCACGAGCAGTACTTC.

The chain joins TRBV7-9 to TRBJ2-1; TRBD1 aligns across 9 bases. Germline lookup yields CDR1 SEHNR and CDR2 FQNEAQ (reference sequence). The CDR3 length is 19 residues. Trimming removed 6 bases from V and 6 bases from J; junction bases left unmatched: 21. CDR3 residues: CASSDRTSGTGRWGNEQFF. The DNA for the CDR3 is TGTGCCAGCAGTGATCGCACGTCCGGGACAGGGCGGTGGGGCAATGAGCAGTTCTTC.

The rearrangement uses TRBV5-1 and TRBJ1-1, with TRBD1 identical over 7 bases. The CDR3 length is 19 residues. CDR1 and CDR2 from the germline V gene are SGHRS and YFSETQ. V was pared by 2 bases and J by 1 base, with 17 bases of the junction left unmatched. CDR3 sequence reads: CASSLVGGTAVGGNTEAFF. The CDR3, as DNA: TGCGCCAGCAGCTTAGTGGGCGGGACAGCCGTGGGCGGGAACACTGAAGCTTTCTTT.

The DNA of the CDR3 is TGTGCCAGCAGCTTTCGGGCTAGCGGCGGGGCCGGGGAGCTGTTTTTT. Translating it yields CASSFRASGGAGELFF. This rearrangement joins TRBV5-6 to TRBJ2-2; 7 bases line up with TRBD2. Trimming removed 2 bases from V and 6 bases from J; junction bases left unmatched: 10. The germline V gene encodes CDR1 SGHDT and CDR2 YYEEEE. The CDR3 spans 16 residues.

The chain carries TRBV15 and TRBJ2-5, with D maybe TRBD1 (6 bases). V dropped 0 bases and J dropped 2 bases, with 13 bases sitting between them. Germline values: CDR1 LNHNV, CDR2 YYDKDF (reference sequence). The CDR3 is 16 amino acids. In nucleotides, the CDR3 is TGTGCCACCAGCAGAGATTTATGGGGGCGACAAGAGACCCAGTACTTC. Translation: CATSRDLWGRQETQYF. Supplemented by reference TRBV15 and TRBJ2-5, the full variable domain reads DAMVIQNPRYQVTQFGKPVTLSCSQTLNHNVMYWYQQKSSQAPKLLFHYYDKDFNNEADTPDNFQSRRPNTSFCFLDIRSPGLGDTAMYLCATSRDLWGRQETQYFGPGTRLLVL.

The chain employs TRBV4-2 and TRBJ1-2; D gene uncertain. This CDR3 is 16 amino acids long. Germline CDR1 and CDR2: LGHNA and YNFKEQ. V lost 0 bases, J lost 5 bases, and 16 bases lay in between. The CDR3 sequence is CASSQESPGIYYGYTF. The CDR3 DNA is TGTGCCAGCAGCCAAGAGAGCCCGGGGATCTATTATGGCTACACCTTC.

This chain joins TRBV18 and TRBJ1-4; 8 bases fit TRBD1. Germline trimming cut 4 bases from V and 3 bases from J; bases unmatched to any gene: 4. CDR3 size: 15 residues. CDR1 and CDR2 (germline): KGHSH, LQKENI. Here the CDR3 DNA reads TGTGCCAGCTCACTTAAGACAGGGGCTAATGAAAAACTGTTTTTT. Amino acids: CASSLKTGANEKLFF. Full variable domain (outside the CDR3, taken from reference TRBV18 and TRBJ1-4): NAGVMQNPRHLVRRRGQEARLRCSPMKGHSHVYWYRQLPEEGLKFMVYLQKENIIDESGMPKERFSAEFPKEGPSILRIQQVVRGDSAAYFCASSLKTGANEKLFFGSGTQLSVL.